This TCR beta chain was sequenced in a study of Graves' ophthalmopathy and Graves' hyperthyroidism. Study results and limitations: The model forecast ophthalmopathy progression, reaching 60% to 71% sensitivity and about 72% specificity. Classification of ophthalmopathy versus stable hyperthyroidism by a 13-signature model yielded about 90% sensitivity and around 81% specificity.

Amplified TCR beta CDR3 regions were obtained using RNA transcripts as template. First-round RT-PCR used HTBI primers; second-round multiplex PCR followed. MiXCR was run by TCRdb on the multiplex PCR reads, yielding one entry per CDR3 protein. Of over a million distinct CDR3 sequences listed, about 38% are singletons. Concerning this clonotype itself: Antigen unknown.

V was shortened by 0 bases and J by 5 bases, with 16 bases between the two germline ends. The CDR3 length is 16 residues. Looked up from germline, CDR1 is MNHEY and CDR2 is SVGAGI. This chain links TRBV6-5 with TRBJ1-2, with no clear D. Sequencing input: peripheral blood or thyroid tissue (not recorded which). The sequence was obtained from an adult man with Graves' hyperthyroidism. CDR3 sequence (DNA): TGTGCCAGCAGTTACTCGACGGGGAGGCTCCTATATGGCTACACCTTC. It encodes CASSYSTGRLLYGYTF.